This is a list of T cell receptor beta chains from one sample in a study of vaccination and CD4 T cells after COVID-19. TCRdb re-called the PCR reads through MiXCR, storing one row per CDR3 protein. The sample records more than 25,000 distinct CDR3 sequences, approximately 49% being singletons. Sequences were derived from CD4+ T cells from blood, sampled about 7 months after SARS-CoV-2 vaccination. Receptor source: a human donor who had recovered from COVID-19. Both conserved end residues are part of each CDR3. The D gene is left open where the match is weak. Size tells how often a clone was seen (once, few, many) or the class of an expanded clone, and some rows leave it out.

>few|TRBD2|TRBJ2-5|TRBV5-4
CASSPAGTSGIQETQYF
TGTGCCAGCAGCCCCGCCGGGACTAGCGGGATCCAAGAGACCCAGTACTTC
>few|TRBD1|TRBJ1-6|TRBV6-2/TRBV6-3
CASSYRDRALGPLHF
TGTGCCAGCAGTTACCGGGACAGGGCCTTGGGACCCCTCCACTTT
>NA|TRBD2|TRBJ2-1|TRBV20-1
CSCGLAGDYNEQFF
TGCAGTTGCGGGCTAGCGGGAGACTACAATGAGCAGTTCTTC
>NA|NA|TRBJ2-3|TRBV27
CASSSYRRSGTSTDTQYF
TGTGCCAGCAGTTCATATAGGCGTAGCGGCACTAGCACAGATACGCAGTATTTT
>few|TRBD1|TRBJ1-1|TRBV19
CASQDRNSLLEAFF
TGTGCCAGTCAGGACAGGAACAGCCTACTTGAAGCTTTCTTT
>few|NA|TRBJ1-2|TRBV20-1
CSARPTPGRNNYGYTF
TGCAGTGCTAGACCGACACCGGGACGGAATAACTATGGCTACACCTTC
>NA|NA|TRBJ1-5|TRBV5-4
CATLSSRGPQHF
TGTGCCACCCTCTCGTCCCGGGGTCCCCAGCATTTT
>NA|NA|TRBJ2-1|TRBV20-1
CSARIGERGNEQFF
TGCAGTGCTAGAATAGGGGAGAGGGGCAATGAGCAGTTCTTC
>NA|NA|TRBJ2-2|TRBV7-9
CASSLAPVGTGELFF
TGTGCCAGCAGCTTAGCCCCGGTAGGAACCGGGGAGCTGTTTTTT
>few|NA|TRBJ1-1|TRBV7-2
CASSLRRQEKSEAFF
TGTGCCAGCAGCTTAAGAAGACAGGAGAAGTCTGAAGCTTTCTTT
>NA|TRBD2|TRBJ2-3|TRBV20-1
CSAGTSGSTDTQYF
TGCAGTGCGGGGACTAGCGGGAGCACAGATACGCAGTATTTT
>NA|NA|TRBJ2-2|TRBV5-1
CASSPATGPPHPNTGELFF
TGCGCCAGCAGCCCTGCCACGGGACCGCCCCACCCGAACACCGGGGAGCTGTTTTTT
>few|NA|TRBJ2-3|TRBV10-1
CASSDLREGTDTQYF
TGCGCCAGCAGTGACCTCCGAGAGGGCACAGATACGCAGTATTTT
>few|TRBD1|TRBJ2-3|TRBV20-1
CSATRDSDTDTQYF
TGCAGTGCCACGAGGGACAGTGATACAGATACGCAGTATTTT
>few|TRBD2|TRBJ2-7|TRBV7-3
CASSSQLAGEQYF
TGTGCCAGCAGCTCCCAACTAGCGGGCGAGCAGTACTTC
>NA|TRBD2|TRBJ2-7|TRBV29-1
CSGRTSGSYEQYF
TGCAGCGGCAGGACTAGCGGGTCCTACGAGCAGTACTTC
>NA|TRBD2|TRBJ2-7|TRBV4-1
CASSQEVAGGFYEQYF
TGCGCCAGCAGCCAAGAAGTAGCGGGAGGGTTTTACGAGCAGTACTTC
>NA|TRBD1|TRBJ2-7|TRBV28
CASRQTGGHSYEQYF
TGTGCCAGCAGGCAGACAGGGGGGCATTCCTACGAGCAGTACTTC
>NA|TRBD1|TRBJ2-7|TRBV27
CASSPQGSKEQYF
TGTGCCAGCAGTCCACAGGGGTCTAAAGAGCAGTACTTC
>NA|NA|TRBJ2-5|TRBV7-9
CASSLGLYGEETQYF
TGTGCCAGCAGCTTAGGGCTCTACGGCGAAGAGACCCAGTACTTC
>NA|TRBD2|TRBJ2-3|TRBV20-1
CSARRGVDTQYF
TGCAGTGCTAGACGGGGGGTGGATACGCAGTATTTT
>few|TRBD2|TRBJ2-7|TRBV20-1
CSEIAPGLAGGPGYEQYF
TGCAGTGAAATAGCCCCGGGACTAGCGGGAGGGCCCGGTTACGAGCAGTACTTC